The clone carrying this T cell receptor beta chain was counted only a few times. The antigen is unknown. It was with a sample-barcoded 5' primer and a J-beta primer mix that a second PCR of about 6 to 11 cycles was run. The template-switch adaptor was a 5' adaptor with 12 random nucleotides. It tagged each cDNA molecule. Each single sample gave us at least 2.5 million CDR3-containing paired-end reads. MiXCR was run by TCRdb on the 5' RACE reads, yielding one entry per CDR3 protein. The sample lists about 680,000 distinct CDR3 sequences, around 48% occurring once. Trimming stripped 4 bases from V and 0 bases from J, with 10 bases between. The CDR3 has 14 residues. Germline CDR1 MGHRA, CDR2 YSYEKL. The data derive from a study of blood T cells in healthy people across ages. Study observations and caveats: Per million T cells, the diversity of TCR beta decreased roughly linearly as age advanced. When set beside aged donors, long-lived donors presented more naive CD4+ cells and higher diversity.

Specimen: blood. V and J are TRBV4-1 and TRBJ2-7; D ambiguous. The receptor was isolated from a woman between 55 and 75 years old in good health. This chain's CDR3 is CASSPARSSYEQYF. The DNA for the CDR3 is TGCGCCAGCAGCCCCGCGCGGAGCTCCTACGAGCAGTACTTC.